There are many counts of the clone carrying this TCR beta chain. Its antigen is unidentified. Both TRBC1 and TRBC2 were covered by a beta constant-region primer of two equimolar oligonucleotides. The ligated cDNA underwent four PCR rounds using SP2 and nested alpha and beta constant-region primers. Using its own MiXCR run on the UMI-ligation and nested PCR reads, TCRdb lists one record per CDR3 protein. The sample lists 100,000 to 150,000 distinct CDR3 sequences; 35% to 40% were seen once. This CDR3 region has 15 residues. Germline values: CDR1 MDHEN, CDR2 SYDVKM. Trimming at V came to 3 bases and at J to 2 bases, leaving 3 bases not matched to a gene. The record originates from a study of naive and memory T cell subsets. Separate alpha and beta amplification began at the second PCR step. Study-level points and caveats: In CD4 and CD8 cells, diversity dropped from naive through EMRA. TCR abundance followed a power law differing between naive and memory subsets.

The sequenced material came from central memory CD4+ T cells from blood. This TCR came from a human donor in good health. This sequence joins TRBV28 and TRBJ2-3, with 9 bases fitting TRBD2. CDR3 nucleotide sequence: TGTGCCAGCAGTTTGGGCGGGAGGGCCACAGATACGCAGTATTTT. Translating gives CASSLGGRATDTQYF.